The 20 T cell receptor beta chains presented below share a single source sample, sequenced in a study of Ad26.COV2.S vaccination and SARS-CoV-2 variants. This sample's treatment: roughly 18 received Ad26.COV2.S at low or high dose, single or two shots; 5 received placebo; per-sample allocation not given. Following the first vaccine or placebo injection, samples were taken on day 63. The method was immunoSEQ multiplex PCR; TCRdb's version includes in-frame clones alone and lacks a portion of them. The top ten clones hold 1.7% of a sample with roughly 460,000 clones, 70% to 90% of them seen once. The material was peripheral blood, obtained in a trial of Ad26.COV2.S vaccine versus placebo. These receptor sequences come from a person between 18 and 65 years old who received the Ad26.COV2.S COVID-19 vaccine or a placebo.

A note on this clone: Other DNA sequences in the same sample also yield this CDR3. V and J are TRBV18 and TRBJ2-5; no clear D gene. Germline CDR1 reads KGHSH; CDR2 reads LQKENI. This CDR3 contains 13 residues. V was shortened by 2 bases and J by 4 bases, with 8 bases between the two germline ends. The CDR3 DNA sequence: TGTGCCAGCTCACCAGGTGGACGAGAGACCCAGTACTTC. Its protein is CASSPGGRETQYF. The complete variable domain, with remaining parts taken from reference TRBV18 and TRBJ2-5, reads NAGVMQNPRHLVRRRGQEARLRCSPMKGHSHVYWYRQLPEEGLKFMVYLQKENIIDESGMPKERFSAEFPKEGPSILRIQQVVRGDSAAYFCASSPGGRETQYFGPGTRLLVL.

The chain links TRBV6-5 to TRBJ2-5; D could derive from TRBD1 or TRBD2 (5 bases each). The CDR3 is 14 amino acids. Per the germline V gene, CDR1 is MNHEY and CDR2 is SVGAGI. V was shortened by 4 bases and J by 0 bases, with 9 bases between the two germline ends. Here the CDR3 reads CASSWDADQETQYF. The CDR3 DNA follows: TGTGCCAGCAGTTGGGACGCCGACCAAGAGACCCAGTACTTC.

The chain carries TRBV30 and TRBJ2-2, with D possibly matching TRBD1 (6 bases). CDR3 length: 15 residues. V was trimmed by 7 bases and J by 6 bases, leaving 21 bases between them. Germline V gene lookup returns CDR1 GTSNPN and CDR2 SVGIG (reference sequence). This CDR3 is CALRRNQGYAGELFF. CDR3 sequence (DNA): TGTGCCTTAAGAAGAAATCAGGGGTACGCCGGGGAGCTGTTTTTT.

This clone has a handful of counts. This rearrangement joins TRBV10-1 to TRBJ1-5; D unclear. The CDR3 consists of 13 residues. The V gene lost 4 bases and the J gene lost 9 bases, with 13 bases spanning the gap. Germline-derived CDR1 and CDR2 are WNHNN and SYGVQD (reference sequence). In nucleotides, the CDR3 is TGCGCCAGCAGTGCGTCTCTGGCGATGCCCCAGCATTTT. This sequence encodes CASSASLAMPQHF.

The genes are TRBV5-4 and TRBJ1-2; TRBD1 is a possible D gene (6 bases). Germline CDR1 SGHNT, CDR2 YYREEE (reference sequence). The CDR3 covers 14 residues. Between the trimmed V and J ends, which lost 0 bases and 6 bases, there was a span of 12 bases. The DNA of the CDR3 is TGTGCCAGCAGCTTGGGGACAGAGGTCCATGGCTACACCTTC. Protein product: CASSLGTEVHGYTF. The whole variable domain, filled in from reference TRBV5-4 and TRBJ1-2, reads ETGVTQSPTHLIKTRGQQVTLRCSSQSGHNTVSWYQQALGQGPQFIFQYYREEENGRGNFPPRFSGLQFPNYSSELNVNALELDDSALYLCASSLGTEVHGYTFGSGTRLTVV.

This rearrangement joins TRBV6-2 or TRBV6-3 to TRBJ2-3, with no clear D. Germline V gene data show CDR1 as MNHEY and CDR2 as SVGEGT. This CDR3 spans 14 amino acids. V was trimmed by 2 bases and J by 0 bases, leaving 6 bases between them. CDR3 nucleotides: TGTGCCAGCAGTTACCCAGGCAGCACAGATACGCAGTATTTT. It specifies CASSYPGSTDTQYF.

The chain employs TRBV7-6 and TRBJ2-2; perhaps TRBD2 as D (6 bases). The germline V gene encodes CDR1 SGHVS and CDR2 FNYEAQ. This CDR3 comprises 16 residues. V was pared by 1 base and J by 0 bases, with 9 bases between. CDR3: CASSLVRLANTGELFF. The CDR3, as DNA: TGTGCCAGCAGCTTAGTACGACTAGCGAACACCGGGGAGCTGTTTTTT.

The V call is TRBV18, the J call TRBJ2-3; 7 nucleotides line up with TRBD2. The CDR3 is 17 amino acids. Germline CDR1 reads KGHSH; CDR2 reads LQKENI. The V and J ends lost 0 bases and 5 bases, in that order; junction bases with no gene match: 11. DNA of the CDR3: TGTGCCAGCTCACCACCGACTGGCAGCGGGATAGGAGATACGCAGTATTTT. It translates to CASSPPTGSGIGDTQYF.

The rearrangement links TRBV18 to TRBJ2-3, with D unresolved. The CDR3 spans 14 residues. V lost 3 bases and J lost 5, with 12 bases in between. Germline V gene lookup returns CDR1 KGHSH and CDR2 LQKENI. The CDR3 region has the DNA TGTGCCAGCTCACCCAAGTCTCTGGGAGATACGCAGTATTTT. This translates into CASSPKSLGDTQYF.

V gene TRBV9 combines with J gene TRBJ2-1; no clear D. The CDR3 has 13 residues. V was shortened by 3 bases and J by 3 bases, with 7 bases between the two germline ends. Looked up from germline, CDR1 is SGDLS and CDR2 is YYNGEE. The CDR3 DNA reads TGTGCCAGCAGCGCCTGGGACTACAATGAGCAGTTCTTC. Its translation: CASSAWDYNEQFF.

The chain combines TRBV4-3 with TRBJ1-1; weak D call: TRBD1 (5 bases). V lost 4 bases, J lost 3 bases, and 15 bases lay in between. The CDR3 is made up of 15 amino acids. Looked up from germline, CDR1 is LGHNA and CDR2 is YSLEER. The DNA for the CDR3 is TGCGCCAGCAGCCGCGGCGGGGGTGGCGACACTGAAGCTTTCTTT. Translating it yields CASSRGGGGDTEAFF.

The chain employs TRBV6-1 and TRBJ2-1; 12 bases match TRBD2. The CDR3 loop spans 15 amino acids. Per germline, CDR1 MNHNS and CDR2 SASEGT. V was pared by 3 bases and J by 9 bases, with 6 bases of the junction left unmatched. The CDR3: CASSETSGSSREQFF. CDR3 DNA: TGTGCCAGCAGTGAGACTAGCGGGAGTTCTCGTGAGCAGTTCTTC.

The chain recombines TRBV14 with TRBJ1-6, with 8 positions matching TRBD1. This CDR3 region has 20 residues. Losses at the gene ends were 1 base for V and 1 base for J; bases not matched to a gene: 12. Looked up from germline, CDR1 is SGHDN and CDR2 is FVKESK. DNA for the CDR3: TGTGCCAGCAGCCAAGGAACCCGCCGGACAGGGATTTCCTATAATTCACCCCTCCACTTT. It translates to CASSQGTRRTGISYNSPLHF.

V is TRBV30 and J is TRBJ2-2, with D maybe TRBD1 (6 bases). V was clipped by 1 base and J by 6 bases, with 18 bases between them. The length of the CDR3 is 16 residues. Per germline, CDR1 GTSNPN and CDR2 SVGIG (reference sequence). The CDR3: CAWSGGQGRGSGELFF. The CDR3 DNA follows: TGTGCCTGGAGTGGAGGTCAGGGGCGTGGTTCCGGGGAGCTGTTTTTT.

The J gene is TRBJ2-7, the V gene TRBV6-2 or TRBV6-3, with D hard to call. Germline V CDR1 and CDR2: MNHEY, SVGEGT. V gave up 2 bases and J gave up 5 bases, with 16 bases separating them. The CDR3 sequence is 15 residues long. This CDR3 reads CASSYDTSSTNEQYF. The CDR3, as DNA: TGTGCCAGCAGTTACGACACCTCCTCGACCAACGAGCAGTACTTC.

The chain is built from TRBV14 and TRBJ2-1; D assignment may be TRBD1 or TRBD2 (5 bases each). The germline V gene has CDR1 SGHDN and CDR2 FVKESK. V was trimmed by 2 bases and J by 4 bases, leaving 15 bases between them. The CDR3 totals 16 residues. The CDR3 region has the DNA TGTGCCAGCAGCCAAACGGGGTGGGGCCCTTACAATGAGCAGTTCTTC. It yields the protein CASSQTGWGPYNEQFF.

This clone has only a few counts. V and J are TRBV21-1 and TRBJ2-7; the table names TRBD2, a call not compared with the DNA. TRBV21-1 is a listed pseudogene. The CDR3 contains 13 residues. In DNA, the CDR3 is TGTGCCAGCAGCAATTCTAAGCCCCACGAGCAGTACTTC. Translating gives CASSNSKPHEQYF.

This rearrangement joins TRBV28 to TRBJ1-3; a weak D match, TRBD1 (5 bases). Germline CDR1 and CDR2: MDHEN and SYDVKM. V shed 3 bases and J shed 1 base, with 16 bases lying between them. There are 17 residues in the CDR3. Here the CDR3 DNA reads TGTGCCAGCAGTTTTTTTTGGTCGAGGGGATCTGGAAACACCATATATTTT. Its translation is CASSFFWSRGSGNTIYF.

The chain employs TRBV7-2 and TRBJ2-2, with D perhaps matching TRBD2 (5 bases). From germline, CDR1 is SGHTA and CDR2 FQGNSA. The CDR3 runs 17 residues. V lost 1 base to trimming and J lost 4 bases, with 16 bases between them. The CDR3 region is CASSLGGSGSLTGELFF. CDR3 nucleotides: TGTGCCAGCAGCTTAGGCGGGTCGGGCAGCCTCACCGGGGAGCTGTTTTTT.

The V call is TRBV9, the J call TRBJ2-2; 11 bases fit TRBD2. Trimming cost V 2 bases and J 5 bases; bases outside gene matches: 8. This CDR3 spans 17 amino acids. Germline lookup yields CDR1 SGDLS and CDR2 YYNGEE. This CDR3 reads CASSVTSGAIGTGELFF. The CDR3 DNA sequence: TGTGCCAGCAGCGTGACTAGCGGGGCTATTGGGACCGGGGAGCTGTTTTTT.